The T cell receptor beta chain under discussion was sequenced for a study of regulatory T cells in long-lasting Graves disease. This clonotype was detected a few times. Described time point: newly diagnosed GD, antithyroid drugs for less than 3 months. Scientists built the TCR library using RNA that was extracted from PBMCs. Library construction for TCR beta used iRepertoire HTBI primers and Arm-PCR of CDR3 regions. TCRdb reprocessed the multiplex PCR reads via MiXCR and lists one record per CDR3 protein. The data hold under 450,000 distinct CDR3 sequences, with roughly 15% observed a single time. Trimming took 5 bases from V and 10 from J; bases not matched to a gene: 10. CDR3 length equals 14 residues. CDR1 is SEHNR and CDR2 is FQNEAQ in the germline V gene (reference sequence). These data were also filed under a second study, of T cells in Graves' hyperthyroidism and ophthalmopathy.

This chain links TRBV7-9 with TRBJ1-1; 10 bases align to TRBD1. Sequenced material: peripheral blood mononuclear cells (PBMCs), taken at new diagnosis, from a patient treated with antithyroid drugs. This clonotype was obtained from a young woman with Graves disease. The CDR3 region has the DNA TGTGCCAGCAGCAGGGACAGGGGCGACCTTGTAGCTTTCTTT. It specifies CASSRDRGDLVAFF.